The 15 T cell receptor beta chains given below trace back to one sample, sequenced in a study of blood T cell repertoires in COVID-19. Data came from immunoSEQ multiplex PCR; TCRdb stores just in-frame clones and leaves some out. The sample carries around 130,000 clones, 80% to 85% recorded once. Input material: peripheral blood. These receptors all stem from a human donor in a cohort sampled during active COVID-19.

A word on this clone: Other DNA sequences in the same sample also yield this CDR3. The chain uses TRBV24-1 and TRBJ2-5, with 9 positions matching TRBD2. The V segment lost 3 bases and the J segment 5 bases; nucleotides outside the gene matches: 6. Looked up from germline, CDR1 is KGHDR and CDR2 is SFDVKD. CDR3 length: 15 residues. Here the CDR3 reads CATSDPSGEGETQYF. The CDR3 region has the DNA TGTGCCACCAGTGATCCTAGCGGGGAGGGGGAGACCCAGTACTTC.

The V and J genes are TRBV6-5 and TRBJ1-6; maybe TRBD1 (5 bases). The CDR3 totals 15 residues. CDR1 is MNHEY and CDR2 is SVGAGI in the germline V gene. The germline V and J ends were trimmed by 0 bases and 7 bases, with 10 bases remaining between them. The CDR3 region has the DNA TGTGCCAGCAGTTACTCGAGACAGCACAATTCACCCCTCCACTTT. This translates into CASSYSRQHNSPLHF.

This chain uses TRBV19 with TRBJ1-5; D gene uncertain. Germline V gene data show CDR1 as LNHDA and CDR2 as SQIVND (reference sequence). V dropped 0 bases and J dropped 0 bases, with 12 bases sitting between them. This CDR3 has 17 amino acids. The CDR3 DNA sequence: TGTGCCAGTAGTATAGATTATTACTCCCATAGCAATCAGCCCCAGCATTTT. Its translation is CASSIDYYSHSNQPQHF.

The chain couples TRBV5-1 to TRBJ2-1; D is unresolved. CDR3 length equals 11 residues. V was cut by 8 bases and J by 2 bases, with 5 bases left in between. Per the germline V gene, CDR1 is SGHRS and CDR2 is YFSETQ. The CDR3 here is CASEAYNEQFF. The CDR3 DNA is TGCGCCAGTGAGGCCTACAATGAGCAGTTCTTC.

The genes are TRBV5-5 and TRBJ2-7; 7 nucleotides match TRBD1. The CDR3 loop spans 14 amino acids. J gave up 5 bases and V 0 bases, and 5 bases lay outside the gene matches. CDR1 SGHKS and CDR2 YYEKEE come from the germline V gene (reference sequence). CDR3 sequence (DNA): TGTGCCAGCAGCTTGGGAGACAGGGTCCACGAGCAGTACTTC. It yields the protein CASSLGDRVHEQYF.

The chain is built from TRBV29-1 and TRBJ2-6; 7 positions match TRBD1. CDR1 SQVTM and CDR2 ANQGSEA come from the germline V gene. This CDR3 has 14 amino acids. With 6 bases clipped from V and 3 bases from J, the junction kept 5 bases outside the gene matches. The CDR3 protein is CSVLDRDGANVLTF. CDR3 nucleotides: TGCAGCGTCCTCGACAGGGATGGGGCCAACGTCCTGACTTTC.

V is TRBV27 and J is TRBJ1-6, with D tentatively TRBD1 (5 bases). This CDR3 region has 16 residues. V lost 5 bases to trimming and J lost 1 base, with 12 bases between them. In germline, CDR1 is MNHEY, CDR2 SMNVEV (reference sequence). The CDR3 DNA sequence: TGTGCCAGCAGTCTCCAGGGTTGGTCCTATAATTCACCCCTCCACTTT. This translates into CASSLQGWSYNSPLHF.

J is TRBJ1-2 and V is TRBV5-1; D is possibly TRBD1 (6 bases). The CDR3 loop spans 14 amino acids. Trimming shortened V by 4 bases and J by 3 bases, and 13 bases separated the two germline ends. Germline V lookup: CDR1 SGHRS, CDR2 YFSETQ. The CDR3 spells CASSPGQLHYGYTF. The DNA of the CDR3 is TGCGCCAGCAGCCCAGGACAGCTTCACTATGGCTACACCTTC.

V and J are TRBV3-1 (or the pseudogene TRBV3-2) and TRBJ1-1; 8 bases are shared with TRBD1. The CDR3 has 13 residues. V trimming: 5 bases; J trimming: 7 bases; junction bases outside the gene matches: 6. Germline V gene data show CDR1 as LGHDT and CDR2 as YNNKEL (reference sequence). The CDR3: CASSTDRADEAFF. CDR3 DNA: TGTGCCAGCAGCACGGACAGGGCCGATGAAGCTTTCTTT.

This clone was found once. This chain links TRBV2 with TRBJ2-7, with D possibly TRBD2 on 5 matching bases. Germline V gives CDR1 SNHLY, CDR2 FYNNEI. The CDR3 is made up of 13 amino acids. Trimming pared 4 bases from V and 3 bases from J, leaving 10 bases between. CDR3 coding DNA: TGTGCCAGCAGTGCGGAGGTGGGCTACGAGCAGTACTTC. It encodes CASSAEVGYEQYF.

The CDR3 coding sequence is TGCGCCAGCAGTGAGTCCCGTAATTCACCCCTCCACTTT. Protein product: CASSESRNSPLHF. The rearrangement joins TRBV10-1 to TRBJ1-6; no reliable D call. CDR1 WNHNN and CDR2 SYGVQD come from the germline V gene (reference sequence). The CDR3 sequence is 13 residues long. Trimming pared 0 bases from V and 6 bases from J, leaving 3 bases between.

V usage is TRBV5-8 and J usage is TRBJ2-7; D is unclear. The V gene lost 4 bases and the J gene lost 4 bases, with 9 bases spanning the gap. The CDR3 is 12 residues long. CDR1 is SGHTS and CDR2 is YDEGEE in the germline V gene. CDR3: CASSRAGYEQYF. The CDR3 coding sequence is TGTGCCAGCAGCAGAGCCGGGTACGAGCAGTACTTC.

The chain joins TRBV11-1 to TRBJ2-7; D gene unclear. This CDR3 region has 13 residues. The V gene lost 4 bases and the J gene lost 4 bases, with 11 bases spanning the gap. Germline values: CDR1 SGHAT, CDR2 FQDESV (reference sequence). The CDR3 protein is CASSSEPGYEQYF. Here the CDR3 DNA reads TGTGCCAGCAGCTCCGAGCCAGGTTACGAGCAGTACTTC.

V gene TRBV2 combines with J gene TRBJ1-4; D remains ambiguous. V shed 8 bases and J shed 3 bases, with 13 bases lying between them. CDR3 length equals 14 residues. The germline gives CDR1 SNHLY, CDR2 FYNNEI. The CDR3, as DNA: TGTGCCAGCCGGCGGGGTCCGGCTAATGAAAAACTGTTTTTT. Translated: CASRRGPANEKLFF.

V gene TRBV5-8 combines with J gene TRBJ2-3; D is uncertain. The CDR3 has 17 amino acids. Germline V CDR1 and CDR2: SGHTS, YDEGEE. The V gene lost 4 bases and the J gene lost 0 bases, with 18 bases spanning the gap. CDR3 sequence (DNA): TGTGCCAGCAGCCCCGTAGTTAAGAGCCTGAGCACAGATACGCAGTATTTT. Translated, it gives CASSPVVKSLSTDTQYF. Combining the CDR3 with reference TRBV5-8 and TRBJ2-3 gives the whole variable domain EAGVTQSPTHLIKTRGQQATLRCSPISGHTSVYWYQQALGLGLQFLLWYDEGEERNRGNFPPRFSGRQFPNYSSELNVNALELEDSALYLCASSPVVKSLSTDTQYFGPGTRLTVL.